Listed below are T cell receptor beta chains from one sample, sequenced in a study of T cells after yellow fever vaccination. TCRdb called the 5' RACE reads again in MiXCR, with one record for every CDR3 protein. Seen here are hundreds of thousands of distinct CDR3 sequences, 17% observed once, and the top ten hold 15% to 20%. This sample comprised PBMCs, obtained 5 days after the first yellow fever vaccination. The receptors here all came from a man aged 18 to 35 who received the YFV17D yellow fever vaccine. Both conserved end residues are part of each CDR3. Fields, in order: V gene, clone size, D gene, J gene, CDR3 protein, CDR3 DNA. D genes are given only for firm matches. Expanded clones are given a class, and other clones once, few, many or no size at all.

v_gene: TRBV7-2
abundance: NA
d_gene: TRBD2
j_gene: TRBJ2-3
CDR3aa: CASSLTGVAGGADTQYF
CDR3nt: TGTGCCAGCAGCTTAACAGGAGTAGCGGGGGGAGCAGATACGCAGTATTTT

v_gene: TRBV5-1
abundance: NA
d_gene: NA
j_gene: TRBJ2-2
CDR3aa: CASSSEANTGELFF
CDR3nt: TGCGCCAGCAGCTCAGAGGCGAACACCGGGGAGCTGTTTTTT

v_gene: TRBV5-5
abundance: few
d_gene: NA
j_gene: TRBJ1-2
CDR3aa: CASSLVPNYGYTF
CDR3nt: TGTGCCAGCAGCTTGGTTCCTAACTATGGCTACACCTTC

v_gene: TRBV20-1
abundance: many
d_gene: NA
j_gene: TRBJ1-1
CDR3aa: CSARDGGSVNTEAFF
CDR3nt: TGCAGTGCTAGAGATGGCGGTTCGGTGAACACTGAAGCTTTCTTT

v_gene: TRBV11-2
abundance: few
d_gene: TRBD2
j_gene: TRBJ2-3
CDR3aa: CASSLRSSGGAADTQYF
CDR3nt: TGTGCCAGCAGCTTAAGGTCTAGCGGGGGGGCCGCAGATACGCAGTATTTT

v_gene: TRBV24-1
abundance: NA
d_gene: NA
j_gene: TRBJ2-3
CDR3aa: CATRQISTDTQYF
CDR3nt: TGTGCCACCCGACAGATTAGCACAGATACGCAGTATTTT

v_gene: TRBV7-9
abundance: many
d_gene: NA
j_gene: TRBJ1-5
CDR3aa: CASSLGETHQPQHF
CDR3nt: TGTGCCAGCAGCTTAGGGGAGACCCATCAGCCCCAGCATTTT

v_gene: TRBV18
abundance: NA
d_gene: NA
j_gene: TRBJ1-1
CDR3aa: CASSPAGRNTEAFF
CDR3nt: TGTGCCAGCTCACCAGCAGGGCGGAACACTGAAGCTTTCTTT

v_gene: TRBV6-1
abundance: few
d_gene: NA
j_gene: TRBJ1-6
CDR3aa: CATKWADYSPLHF
CDR3nt: TGTGCCACCAAGTGGGCGGATTATTCACCCCTCCACTTT

v_gene: TRBV6-1
abundance: once
d_gene: TRBD1
j_gene: TRBJ2-5
CDR3aa: CASSEARGKETQYF
CDR3nt: TGTGCCAGCAGTGAAGCCAGGGGGAAGGAGACCCAGTACTTC

v_gene: TRBV27
abundance: NA
d_gene: NA
j_gene: TRBJ2-1
CDR3aa: CASTPGAYNEQFF
CDR3nt: TGTGCCAGCACCCCTGGGGCCTACAATGAGCAGTTCTTC

v_gene: TRBV12-3/TRBV12-4
abundance: NA
d_gene: NA
j_gene: TRBJ2-1
CDR3aa: CASREQGFDEQFF
CDR3nt: TGTGCCAGCAGGGAACAGGGTTTCGATGAGCAGTTCTTC

v_gene: TRBV7-9
abundance: NA
d_gene: TRBD1
j_gene: TRBJ1-2
CDR3aa: CASSLGGQLYGYTF
CDR3nt: TGTGCCAGCAGCTTAGGGGGACAGCTCTATGGCTACACCTTC

v_gene: TRBV19
abundance: few
d_gene: NA
j_gene: TRBJ1-1
CDR3aa: CASSIGTPTEAFF
CDR3nt: TGTGCCAGTAGTATCGGGACCCCTACTGAAGCTTTCTTT

v_gene: TRBV20-1
abundance: NA
d_gene: TRBD2
j_gene: TRBJ2-5
CDR3aa: CSARRLAGAGETQYF
CDR3nt: TGCAGTGCCCGGAGACTAGCGGGGGCGGGAGAGACCCAGTACTTC

v_gene: TRBV4-1
abundance: few
d_gene: NA
j_gene: TRBJ2-2
CDR3aa: CASRRTSIGAETGELFF
CDR3nt: TGCGCCAGCAGACGTACTTCGATCGGGGCAGAAACCGGGGAGCTGTTTTTT

v_gene: TRBV29-1
abundance: NA
d_gene: TRBD1
j_gene: TRBJ1-2
CDR3aa: CSAGTLTGNDGYTF
CDR3nt: TGCAGCGCAGGGACCCTGACAGGGAACGATGGCTACACCTTC

v_gene: TRBV25-1
abundance: many
d_gene: TRBD2
j_gene: TRBJ2-1
CDR3aa: CASSVRERGAANEQFF
CDR3nt: TGTGCCAGCAGTGTAAGGGAGCGGGGGGCCGCCAATGAGCAGTTCTTC

v_gene: TRBV5-6
abundance: few
d_gene: TRBD2
j_gene: TRBJ2-1
CDR3aa: CASSLREWGGTNEQFF
CDR3nt: TGTGCCAGCAGCTTGAGGGAGTGGGGGGGGACCAATGAGCAGTTCTTC

v_gene: TRBV4-3
abundance: NA
d_gene: NA
j_gene: TRBJ2-7
CDR3aa: CASSQELASYEQYF
CDR3nt: TGCGCCAGCAGCCAAGAACTAGCCAGCTACGAGCAGTACTTC

v_gene: TRBV7-9
abundance: NA
d_gene: NA
j_gene: TRBJ1-5
CDR3aa: CASSLEGAGTDQPQHF
CDR3nt: TGTGCCAGCAGCTTAGAAGGTGCGGGAACCGATCAGCCCCAGCATTTT

v_gene: TRBV7-9
abundance: NA
d_gene: NA
j_gene: TRBJ2-4
CDR3aa: CASSSGAGQGKNIQYF
CDR3nt: TGTGCCAGCAGCTCCGGGGCGGGGCAGGGAAAGAACATTCAGTACTTC